This TCR beta chain was identified during a study of long-term antiretroviral therapy in people with HIV. Researchers report immunoSEQ v3.0 was run at survey level. Profiled with immunoSEQ multiplex PCR; TCRdb holds only in-frame clones, not every one. The sample has some 21,000 clones; roughly 84% are singletons. CDR3 length: 12 amino acids. CDR1 MNHEY and CDR2 SVGAGI come from the germline V gene. The V and J ends lost 2 bases and 6 bases respectively, with 7 bases between them. The specimen was unsorted PBMCs, collected 0.2 years before starting antiretroviral therapy. The chain uses TRBV6-5 and TRBJ1-2; the D is unclear. This receptor was obtained from a man aged 18 to 35 with HIV. The CDR3: CASSYTTHGYTF. Here the CDR3 DNA reads TGTGCCAGCAGTTACACGACCCATGGCTACACCTTC.